Listed here is a single T cell receptor (beta chain). This specimen belongs to a study of response to subunit inactivated influenza vaccine. MiXCR, applied by TCRdb to the RT-PCR reads, yields one record per CDR3 protein. The sample has about 780,000 distinct CDR3 sequences, roughly 20% seen once. The germline gives CDR1 SGHTS, CDR2 YDEGEE. This CDR3 is 16 amino acids long. V dropped 2 bases and J dropped 2 bases, with 15 bases sitting between them. The chain has TRBV5-8 and TRBJ2-3; perhaps TRBD2 as D (6 bases). The TCR sequence derives from a middle-aged man who received an inactivated influenza vaccine. The sample was PBMCs from blood, taken 5 days after vaccination. This chain's CDR3 is CASSLGSGTVTDTQYF. CDR3 sequence (DNA): TGTGCCAGCAGCTTAGGATCAGGGACTGTCACAGATACGCAGTATTTT.